The 16 T cell receptor beta chains in this list originate from one sample, sequenced in a study of CD8 T cells in Susac syndrome. Reverse transcription used roughly 0.5 to 1 ug RNA and random hexamers. TCRdb ran MiXCR on the immunoSEQ multiplex PCR reads and lists one entry per CDR3 protein. The profile shows about 210,000 distinct CDR3 sequences, approximately 95% of them singletons. Sequencing was done on a sample of CD4+ T cells from PBMCs. The receptors shown here come from a human donor with multiple sclerosis.

This chain joins TRBV29-1 and TRBJ2-1; D might be TRBD2 (6 bases). The CDR3 is 14 residues long. CDR1 and CDR2 (germline): SQVTM, ANQGSEA. V lost 3 bases and J lost 1, with 10 bases in between. The CDR3 nucleotides read TGCAGCGTTGAGCCACGGGGGTCCTACAATGAGCAGTTCTTC. Translated: CSVEPRGSYNEQFF.

This chain uses TRBV30 with TRBJ2-1; D possibly uses TRBD1 or TRBD2 (5 bases each). The germline V gene has CDR1 GTSNPN and CDR2 SVGIG (reference sequence). The CDR3 spans 11 residues. V was shortened by 3 bases and J by 6 bases, with 6 bases between the two germline ends. The CDR3 DNA reads TGTGCCTGGAGCGGGACCAATGAGCAGTTCTTC. Its protein is CAWSGTNEQFF.

This CDR3 reads CASSPLAGGPSSEQFF. In DNA form, the CDR3 reads TGTGCCAGCAGCCCCTTAGCGGGAGGGCCCTCCAGTGAGCAGTTCTTC. The V and J genes are TRBV4-2 and TRBJ2-1; 11 bases fit TRBD2. The junction had 11 bases not matched to a gene; V was cut back by 4 bases and J by 9 bases. Germline CDR1 and CDR2: LGHNA and YNFKEQ. This CDR3 has 16 residues.

This chain connects TRBV7-3 to TRBJ2-3, with 9 nucleotides matching TRBD2. Germline CDR1 reads SGHTA; CDR2 reads FQGTGA. The ends lost 5 bases at V and 1 base at J; junction bases unmatched: 7. CDR3 length: 16 amino acids. The CDR3 is CASSPIAGEGTDTQYF. Written as DNA, the CDR3 is TGTGCCAGCAGCCCCATAGCGGGAGAGGGCACAGATACGCAGTATTTT.

The chain is built from TRBV4-1 and TRBJ2-1; weak D call: TRBD2 (6 bases). The V end was cut by 6 bases, the J end by 1 base, with 16 bases between. Germline V gene sequence: CDR1 MGHRA, CDR2 YSYEKL. This CDR3 contains 16 residues. The chain's CDR3 is CASSLARQYSYNEQFF. As DNA, the CDR3 is TGCGCCAGCAGTCTAGCGCGTCAGTATTCCTACAATGAGCAGTTCTTC.

This rearrangement joins TRBV12-3 or TRBV12-4 to TRBJ2-7; D is unclear. This CDR3 has 13 residues. V gave up 1 base and J gave up 5 bases, with 9 bases separating them. The chain's CDR3 is CASSLVSPHEQYF. The CDR3 DNA is TGTGCCAGCAGTTTAGTTAGTCCTCACGAGCAGTACTTC.

The chain uses TRBV28 and TRBJ1-2; TRBD1 matches 9 bases. This CDR3 comprises 14 residues. CDR1 MDHEN and CDR2 SYDVKM come from the germline V gene. Trimming cost V 2 bases and J 4 bases; bases outside gene matches: 2. CDR3: CASSLPTGGYGYTF. Here the CDR3 DNA reads TGTGCCAGCAGTTTACCGACAGGGGGCTATGGCTACACCTTC.

The J gene is TRBJ2-7, the V gene TRBV7-9; 9 bases align to TRBD1. The CDR3 contains 16 residues. J lost 2 bases, V lost 2 bases, and 7 bases had no gene match. Looked up from germline, CDR1 is SEHNR and CDR2 is FQNEAQ (reference sequence). The CDR3 loop reads CASSLRTGDDAYEQYF. DNA of the CDR3: TGTGCCAGCAGCTTAAGGACAGGGGACGATGCCTACGAGCAGTACTTC. Full variable domain (rest looked up from reference TRBV7-9 and TRBJ2-7): DTGVSQNPRHKITKRGQNVTFRCDPISEHNRLYWYRQTLGQGPEFLTYFQNEAQLEKSRLLSDRFSAERPKGSFSTLEIQRTEQGDSAMYLCASSLRTGDDAYEQYFGPGTRLTVT.

J is TRBJ2-1 and V is TRBV20-1, with D perhaps TRBD1 or TRBD2 (5 bases each). Germline lookup yields CDR1 DFQATT and CDR2 SNEGSKA (reference sequence). Trimming left V 4 bases short and J 10 bases short, with 20 bases between. The CDR3 totals 14 residues. Written as DNA, the CDR3 is TGCAGTGCTATTTCCCCGGGACCCATCTTGGAGCAGTTCTTC. It translates to CSAISPGPILEQFF.

This chain connects TRBV5-1 to TRBJ2-4; 9 bases are shared with TRBD2. The germline V gene has CDR1 SGHRS and CDR2 YFSETQ. The CDR3 is 15 residues long. V lost 2 bases, J lost 5 bases, and 5 bases stayed unmatched. The CDR3 nucleotides read TGCGCCAGCAGCTTTTTTCCTAGCGGGGAAAACATTCAGTACTTC. Translated, it gives CASSFFPSGENIQYF.

The chain's CDR3 is CASSFRTSYEQYF. The CDR3 DNA reads TGTGCCAGCAGCTTCAGGACAAGCTACGAGCAGTACTTC. The chain combines TRBV7-9 with TRBJ2-7; weak D call: TRBD1 (5 bases). Deletions cut 3 bases from V and 3 bases from J, with 9 bases between. From germline, CDR1 is SEHNR and CDR2 FQNEAQ (reference sequence). CDR3 length: 13 amino acids.

The J gene is TRBJ1-1, the V gene TRBV20-1; tentative D call: TRBD1 (6 bases). The V end lost 1 base, the J end lost 3 bases, and 15 bases lay between the germline ends. This CDR3 region has 15 residues. CDR1 and CDR2 (germline): DFQATT, SNEGSKA (reference sequence). CDR3 in amino acids: CSARVGGKTYTEAFF. CDR3 sequence (DNA): TGCAGTGCTAGAGTAGGGGGGAAAACCTACACTGAAGCTTTCTTT.

CDR3 in DNA: TGTGCCAGCAGCGTAGCCCCAGAGTGGGACCGCGAGCAGTACTTC. Its protein product is CASSVAPEWDREQYF. V and J are TRBV9 and TRBJ2-7; D possibly matches TRBD1 or TRBD2 (5 bases each). V shed 0 bases and J shed 6 bases, with 16 bases lying between them. CDR1 and CDR2 (germline): SGDLS, YYNGEE. The CDR3 contains 15 residues.

This clonotype was counted between two and nine times. V and J are TRBV6-2 or TRBV6-3 and TRBJ2-1, with TRBD1 matching over 8 bases. V dropped 2 bases and J dropped 8; count of bases not matched to a gene: 5. The CDR3 has 14 amino acids. Germline assignment: CDR1 MNHEY and CDR2 SVGEGT. The CDR3 DNA reads as TGTGCCAGCAGTTACCCCGGGACAGGTCATGAGCAGTTCTTC. Translation: CASSYPGTGHEQFF.

This chain joins TRBV29-1 and TRBJ1-1; D gene uncertain. The CDR3 contains 10 residues. Per the germline V gene, CDR1 is SQVTM and CDR2 is ANQGSEA. Trimming left V 7 bases short and J 7 bases short, with 10 bases between. This chain's CDR3 is CSGLTGEAFF. The DNA for the CDR3 is TGCAGCGGACTGACGGGTGAAGCTTTCTTT.

The J gene is TRBJ2-5, the V gene TRBV24-1, with D possibly TRBD1 on 5 matching bases. The CDR3 contains 17 residues. V was shortened by 5 bases and J by 2 bases, with 20 bases between the two germline ends. Germline lookup yields CDR1 KGHDR and CDR2 SFDVKD. CDR3 DNA: TGTGCCACCAGTGTCCCCGAACAGCAGGGAACGCAAGAGACCCAGTACTTC. Translation gives CATSVPEQQGTQETQYF.